This T cell receptor (beta chain) originates from a study of T cell repertoires in ileal Crohn's disease. CDR1 is ENHRY, CDR2 SYGVKD, per germline. This CDR3 spans 15 amino acids. The V and J ends lost 2 bases and 3 bases, in that order; junction bases with no gene match: 3. On this clone: This sample also contains other DNA sequences that code for the same CDR3.

The data were produced by immunoSEQ multiplex PCR, yet TCRdb's version contains in-frame clones alone and is incomplete. The sample consists of about 14,000 clones, roughly 85% of them appearing once. The genes are TRBV10-3 and TRBJ2-7; 11 bases match TRBD2. Sequences were obtained from ileal tissue. The receptor's source is an adult with Crohn's disease. The CDR3 DNA sequence: TGTGCCATCAGTGAGGGACTAGCGGGCGTCTACGAGCAGTACTTC. This gives the protein CAISEGLAGVYEQYF.